A single TCR beta chain is shown here with its context. V shed 5 bases and J 7 bases; nucleotides not matched to a gene: 13. This CDR3 has 17 amino acids. Germline CDR1 is LNHDA and CDR2 is SQIVND (reference sequence). These data come from a study of blood T cell repertoires in COVID-19. Background on the study: Samples of COVID-19 (acute and convalescent) were obtained from the United States, Italy and Spain.

TCRdb's copy holds only in-frame clones and misses some; the assay was immunoSEQ multiplex PCR. Of about 200,000 clones in the sample, around 84% are singletons; the top ten hold 5% to 6.5%. The chain joins TRBV19 to TRBJ1-4, with 10 bases lining up with TRBD1. The clonotype was recovered from an elderly man with acute or convalescent COVID-19. The sample consisted of peripheral blood. CDR3 DNA sequence: TGTGCCAGTAGTTCCGGACAGGGGGGAACTTGGAGTGAAAAACTGTTTTTT. Its translation: CASSSGQGGTWSEKLFF.